Following are 2 T cell receptor beta chains from one sample sequenced in a study of T cell responses to AZD1222 COVID-19 vaccine. Measured with immunoSEQ multiplex PCR; TCRdb has only the in-frame clones, and not every one. The repertoire holds approximately 140,000 clones, with 90% to 95% as singletons. The sample was peripheral blood, taken 28 days after the second AZD1222 dose. All receptors come from an adult who received the AZD1222 COVID-19 vaccine.

This sequence joins TRBV6-5 and TRBJ1-1; the D gene is possibly TRBD1 (5 bases). V lost 0 bases and J 1 base, leaving 9 bases between the germline ends. CDR1 is MNHEY, CDR2 SVGAGI, per germline. The CDR3 length is 15 residues. CDR3 coding DNA: TGTGCCAGCAGTTACTCGATCAGGGAGAACACTGAAGCTTTCTTT. This codes for CASSYSIRENTEAFF.

The chain combines TRBV7-6 with TRBJ1-2; 9 nucleotides align to TRBD1. With 4 bases clipped from V and 4 bases from J, the junction kept 7 bases outside the gene matches. The length of the CDR3 is 15 residues. Germline V gives CDR1 SGHVS, CDR2 FNYEAQ. CDR3 DNA sequence: TGTGCCAGCAGCTCCGGACAGGGGAAGTTCTATGGCTACACCTTC. It translates to CASSSGQGKFYGYTF.